A selection of T cell receptor beta chains follows, all from one sample in a study of response to subunit inactivated influenza vaccine. MiXCR was run by TCRdb on the RT-PCR reads, yielding one entry per CDR3 protein. The sample yields around 710,000 distinct CDR3 sequences, approximately 15% seen once. Source: PBMCs from blood, taken less than 15 days before vaccination. These receptors were collected from a man aged 45-60 years who received an inactivated influenza vaccine. CDR3s include the opening cysteine and the closing phenylalanine or tryptophan. The order of the fields is D gene, clone size, J gene, V gene, CDR3 DNA, CDR3 protein. A D gene is named only where the DNA matches it firmly. Size is stated for part of the rows, as once, few or many counts, or as a class when the clone is expanded.

>NA|few|TRBJ1-5|TRBV12-3/TRBV12-4
TGTGCCAGCAGTCCCAATATCGGGGGGAGCAATCAGCCCCAGCATTTT
CASSPNIGGSNQPQHF
>NA|many|TRBJ2-7|TRBV12-3/TRBV12-4
TGTGCCAGCAGTTTAGCCCAGGGTTCCTACGAGCAGTACTTC
CASSLAQGSYEQYF
>TRBD1|NA|TRBJ2-1|TRBV5-1
TGCGCCAGCAGCTTGGGACAGGGGCGGTTCAATGAGCAGTTCTTC
CASSLGQGRFNEQFF
>NA|many|TRBJ2-3|TRBV7-9
TGTGCCAGCAGCTTACCTGCCTGGGCAGATACGCAGTATTTT
CASSLPAWADTQYF
>NA|NA|TRBJ2-7|TRBV28
TGTGCCAGCAGCCCCTGGGTTGACCACTCCTACGAGCAGTACTTC
CASSPWVDHSYEQYF
>NA|many|TRBJ2-5|TRBV24-1
TGTGCCACCAGTGGAGACTTGGGCGGGGAGGAGACCCAGTACTTC
CATSGDLGGEETQYF
>NA|NA|TRBJ1-5|TRBV25-1
TGTGCCAGCAGTACTCAGGATTTCAATCAGCCCCAGCATTTT
CASSTQDFNQPQHF
>TRBD1|NA|TRBJ2-1|TRBV11-2
TGTGCCAGCAGCTTAGAACCCACAGGGGGCTCCTACAATGAGCAGTTCTTC
CASSLEPTGGSYNEQFF
>NA|few|TRBJ1-2|TRBV15
TGTGCCACCAGCCCGGACATTAACTATGGCTACACCTTC
CATSPDINYGYTF
>NA|few|TRBJ1-1|TRBV20-1
TGCAGTGCTGGCAGGGGACAAAGGAACACTGAAGCTTTCTTT
CSAGRGQRNTEAFF
>TRBD1|few|TRBJ2-7|TRBV5-1
TGCGCCAGCAGCCCCGGGGGACAGGAGGTCTACGAGCAGTACTTC
CASSPGGQEVYEQYF
>NA|NA|TRBJ2-5|TRBV3-1
TGTGCCAGCAGCCTTCACGTTGGGGGGGGCCGAAAAGAGACCCAGTACTTC
CASSLHVGGGRKETQYF
>NA|NA|TRBJ2-7|TRBV20-1
TGCAGTGCTGCGACCGGGACACTCTCCTACGAGCAGTACTTC
CSAATGTLSYEQYF
>NA|NA|TRBJ2-7|TRBV20-1
TGCAGTGCTAGATTGAGAACCTACGAGCAGTACTTC
CSARLRTYEQYF
>TRBD1|NA|TRBJ1-2|TRBV20-1
TGCAGTGCTAGAGAGGGACAGTATGGCTACACCTTC
CSAREGQYGYTF
>TRBD2|many|TRBJ2-7|TRBV27
TGTGCCAGCAGGCTAGCGGGAGCCTACGAGCAGTACTTC
CASRLAGAYEQYF
>TRBD1|few|TRBJ2-7|TRBV20-1
TGCAGTGCTAACGGACAGGAGCACGTCTACGAGCAGTACTTC
CSANGQEHVYEQYF